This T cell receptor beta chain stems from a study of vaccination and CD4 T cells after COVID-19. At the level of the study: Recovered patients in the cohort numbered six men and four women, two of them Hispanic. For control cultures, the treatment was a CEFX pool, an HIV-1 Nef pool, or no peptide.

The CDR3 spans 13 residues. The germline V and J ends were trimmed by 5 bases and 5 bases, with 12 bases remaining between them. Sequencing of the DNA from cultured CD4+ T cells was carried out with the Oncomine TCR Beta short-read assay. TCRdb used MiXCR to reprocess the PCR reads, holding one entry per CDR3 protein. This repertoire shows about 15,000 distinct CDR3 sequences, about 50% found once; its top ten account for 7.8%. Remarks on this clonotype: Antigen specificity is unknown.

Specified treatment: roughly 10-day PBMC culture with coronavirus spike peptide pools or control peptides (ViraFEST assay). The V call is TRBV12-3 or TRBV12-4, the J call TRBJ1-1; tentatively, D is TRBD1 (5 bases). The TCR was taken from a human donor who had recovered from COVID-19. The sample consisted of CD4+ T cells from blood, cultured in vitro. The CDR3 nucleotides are TGTGCCAGCAGTAGGGAGGGGATGACTGAAGCTTTCTTT. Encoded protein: CASSREGMTEAFF.